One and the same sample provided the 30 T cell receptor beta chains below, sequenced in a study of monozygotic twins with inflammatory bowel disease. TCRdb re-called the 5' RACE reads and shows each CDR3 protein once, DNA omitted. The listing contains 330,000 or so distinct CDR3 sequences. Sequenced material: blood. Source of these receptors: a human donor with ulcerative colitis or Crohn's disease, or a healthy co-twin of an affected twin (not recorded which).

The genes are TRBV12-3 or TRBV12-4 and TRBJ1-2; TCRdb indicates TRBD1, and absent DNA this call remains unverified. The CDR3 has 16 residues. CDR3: CASRKGGQGLGYGYTF.

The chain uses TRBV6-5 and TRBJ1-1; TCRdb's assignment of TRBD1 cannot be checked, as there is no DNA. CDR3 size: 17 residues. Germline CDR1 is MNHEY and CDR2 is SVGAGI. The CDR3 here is CASSYSNRRGSGTEAFF.

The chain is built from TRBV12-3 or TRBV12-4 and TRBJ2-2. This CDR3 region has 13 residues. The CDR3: CASSLAKTGELFF.

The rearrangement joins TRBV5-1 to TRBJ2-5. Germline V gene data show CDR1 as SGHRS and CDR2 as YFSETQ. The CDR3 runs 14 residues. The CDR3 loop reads CASSLLPTERSSGF.

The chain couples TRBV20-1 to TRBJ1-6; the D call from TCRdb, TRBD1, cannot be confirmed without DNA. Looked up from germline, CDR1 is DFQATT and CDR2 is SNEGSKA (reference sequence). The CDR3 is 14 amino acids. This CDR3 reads CSATRQGGNSPLHF.

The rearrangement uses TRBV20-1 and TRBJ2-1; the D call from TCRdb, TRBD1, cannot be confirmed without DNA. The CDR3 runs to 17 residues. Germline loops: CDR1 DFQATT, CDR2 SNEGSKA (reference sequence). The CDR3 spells CSARGRGGDKGYNEQFF.

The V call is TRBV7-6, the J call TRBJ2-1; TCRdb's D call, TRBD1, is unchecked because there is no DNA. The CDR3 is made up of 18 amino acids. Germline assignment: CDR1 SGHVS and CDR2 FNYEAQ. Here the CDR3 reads CASSLDQRGASSYNEQFF. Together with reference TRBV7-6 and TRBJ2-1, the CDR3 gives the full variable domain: GAGVSQSPRYKVTKRGQDVALRCDPISGHVSLYWYRQALGQGPEFLTYFNYEAQQDKSGLPNDRFSAERPEGSISTLTIQRTEQRDSAMYRCASSLDQRGASSYNEQFFGPGTRLTVL.

The CDR3 sequence is CASSFLRASETQYF. The rearrangement links TRBV12-3 or TRBV12-4 to TRBJ2-5; without DNA, the TCRdb call of TRBD2 cannot be checked. There are 14 residues in the CDR3.

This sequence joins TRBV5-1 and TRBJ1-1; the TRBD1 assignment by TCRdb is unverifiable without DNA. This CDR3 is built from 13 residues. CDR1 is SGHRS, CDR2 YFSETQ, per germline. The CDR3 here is CASSPFAGTEAFF. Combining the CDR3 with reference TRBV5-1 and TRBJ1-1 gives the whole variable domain KAGVTQTPRYLIKTRGQQVTLSCSPISGHRSVSWYQQTPGQGLQFLFEYFSETQRNKGNFPGRFSGRQFSNSRSEMNVSTLELGDSALYLCASSPFAGTEAFFGQGTRLTVV.

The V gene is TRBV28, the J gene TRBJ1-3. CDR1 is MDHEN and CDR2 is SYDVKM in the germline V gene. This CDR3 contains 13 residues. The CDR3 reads CASRGPNGNTIYF.

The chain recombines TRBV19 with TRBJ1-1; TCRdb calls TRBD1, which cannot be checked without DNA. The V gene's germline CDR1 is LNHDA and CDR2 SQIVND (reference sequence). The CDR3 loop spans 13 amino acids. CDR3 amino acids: CASSIGGVTEAFF.

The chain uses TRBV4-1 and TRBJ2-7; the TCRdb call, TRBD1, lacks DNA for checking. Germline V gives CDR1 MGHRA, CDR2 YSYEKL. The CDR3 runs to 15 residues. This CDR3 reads CASSPIGGRDYEQYF.

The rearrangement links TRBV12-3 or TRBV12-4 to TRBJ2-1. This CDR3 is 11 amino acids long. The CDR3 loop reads CASSWANEQFF.

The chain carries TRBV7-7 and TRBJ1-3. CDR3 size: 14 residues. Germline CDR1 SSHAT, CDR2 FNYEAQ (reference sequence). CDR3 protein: CASSPGLFGNTIYF.

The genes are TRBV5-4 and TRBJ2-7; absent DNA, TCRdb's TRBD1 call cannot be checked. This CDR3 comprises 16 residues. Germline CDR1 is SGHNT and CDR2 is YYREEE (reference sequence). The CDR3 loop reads CASSKRQGSRSYEQYF.

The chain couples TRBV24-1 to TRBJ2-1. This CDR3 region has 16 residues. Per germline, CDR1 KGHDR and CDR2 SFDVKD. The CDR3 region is CVTSDLKGNGYNEQFF.

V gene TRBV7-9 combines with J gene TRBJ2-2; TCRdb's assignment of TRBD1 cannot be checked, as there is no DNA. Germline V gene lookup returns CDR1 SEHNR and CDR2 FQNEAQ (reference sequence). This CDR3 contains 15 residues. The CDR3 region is CASSLGGASTGELFF.

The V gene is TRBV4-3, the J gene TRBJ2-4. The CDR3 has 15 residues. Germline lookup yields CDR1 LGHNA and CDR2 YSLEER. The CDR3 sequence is CASSRTTSGKNIQYF.

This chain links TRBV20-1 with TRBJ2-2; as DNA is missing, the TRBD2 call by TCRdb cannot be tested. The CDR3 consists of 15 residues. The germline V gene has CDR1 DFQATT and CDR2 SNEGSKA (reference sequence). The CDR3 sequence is CSATIAGPNTGELFF.

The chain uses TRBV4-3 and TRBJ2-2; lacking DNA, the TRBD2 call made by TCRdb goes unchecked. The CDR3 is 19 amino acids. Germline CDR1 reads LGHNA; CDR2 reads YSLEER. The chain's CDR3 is CASSQEYISGGSNTGELFF.

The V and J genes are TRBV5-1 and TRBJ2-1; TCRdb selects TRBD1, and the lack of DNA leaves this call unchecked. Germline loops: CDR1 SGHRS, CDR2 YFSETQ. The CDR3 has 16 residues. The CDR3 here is CASSKNPGQGIGEQFF.

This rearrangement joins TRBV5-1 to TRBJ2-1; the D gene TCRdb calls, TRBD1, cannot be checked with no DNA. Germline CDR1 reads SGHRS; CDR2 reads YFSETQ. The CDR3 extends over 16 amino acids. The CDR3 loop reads CASSPGTGQPYNEQFF.

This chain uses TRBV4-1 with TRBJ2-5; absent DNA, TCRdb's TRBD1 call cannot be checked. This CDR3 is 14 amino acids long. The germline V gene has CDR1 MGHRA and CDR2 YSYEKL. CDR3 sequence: CASSQPSGQETQYF.

This chain's CDR3 is CASSAYTSQSSYEQYF. This chain uses TRBV25-1 with TRBJ2-7; the D call of TRBD2 rests on TCRdb alone, since no DNA is present to check it. The CDR3 has 16 amino acids. CDR1 is MGHDK, CDR2 SYGVNS, per germline.

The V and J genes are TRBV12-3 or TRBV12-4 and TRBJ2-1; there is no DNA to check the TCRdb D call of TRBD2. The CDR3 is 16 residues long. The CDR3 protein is CASRRSGGGTYNEQFF.

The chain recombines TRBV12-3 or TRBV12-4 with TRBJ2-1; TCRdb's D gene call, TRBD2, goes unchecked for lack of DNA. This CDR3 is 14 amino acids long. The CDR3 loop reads CASSPSGRGNEQFF.

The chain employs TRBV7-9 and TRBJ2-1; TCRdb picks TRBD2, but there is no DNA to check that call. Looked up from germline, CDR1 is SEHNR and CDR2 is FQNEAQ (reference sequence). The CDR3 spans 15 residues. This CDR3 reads CASSKTSGGYNEQFF.

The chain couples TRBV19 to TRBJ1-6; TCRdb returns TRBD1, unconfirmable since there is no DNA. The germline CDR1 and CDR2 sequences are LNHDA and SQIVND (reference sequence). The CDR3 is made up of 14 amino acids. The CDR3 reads CASRRTGVGSPLHF.

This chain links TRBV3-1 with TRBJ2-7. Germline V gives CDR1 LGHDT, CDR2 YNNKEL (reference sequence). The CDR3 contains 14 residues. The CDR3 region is CASSQELRSYEQYF.

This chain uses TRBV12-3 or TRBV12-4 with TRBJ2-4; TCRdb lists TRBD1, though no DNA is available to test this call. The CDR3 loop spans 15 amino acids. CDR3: CASSTGALAKNMQYF.